Listed here is a single TCR beta chain. Its matching antigen is unknown. The sample belongs to a study of shared clonotypes between healthy human individuals. Findings and caveats of the study: Generally, estimated richness proved larger in naive subsets than it did in memory subsets.

Germline V gene sequence: CDR1 KGHSH, CDR2 LQKENI. Deletions cut 2 bases from V and 4 bases from J, with 9 bases between. The CDR3 extends over 13 amino acids. Sequencing used immunoSEQ multiplex PCR; TCRdb keeps in-frame clones, though not all of them. Among some 1,400,000 clones listed, approximately 97% were seen once. The specimen was naive CD4+ T cells sorted from blood. Subset given: CD45RA+ positively selected. The rearrangement uses TRBV18 and TRBJ2-7, with D uncertain. The receptor comes from a man aged 25 to 40 in good health. The CDR3 sequence is CASSPKVTYEQYF. Written as DNA, the CDR3 is TGTGCCAGCTCACCAAAGGTCACTTACGAGCAGTACTTC.